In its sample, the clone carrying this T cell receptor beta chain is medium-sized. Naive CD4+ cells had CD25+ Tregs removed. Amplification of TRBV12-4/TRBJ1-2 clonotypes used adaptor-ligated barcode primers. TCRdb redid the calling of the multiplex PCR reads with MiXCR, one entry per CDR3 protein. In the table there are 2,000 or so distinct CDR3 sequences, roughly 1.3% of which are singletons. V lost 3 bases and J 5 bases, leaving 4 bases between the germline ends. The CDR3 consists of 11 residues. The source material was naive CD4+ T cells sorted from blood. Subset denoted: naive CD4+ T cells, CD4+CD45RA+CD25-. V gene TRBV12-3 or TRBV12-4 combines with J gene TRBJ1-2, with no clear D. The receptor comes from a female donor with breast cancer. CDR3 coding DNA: TGTGCCAGCAGTTTGCAGTATGGCTACACCTTC. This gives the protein CASSLQYGYTF.